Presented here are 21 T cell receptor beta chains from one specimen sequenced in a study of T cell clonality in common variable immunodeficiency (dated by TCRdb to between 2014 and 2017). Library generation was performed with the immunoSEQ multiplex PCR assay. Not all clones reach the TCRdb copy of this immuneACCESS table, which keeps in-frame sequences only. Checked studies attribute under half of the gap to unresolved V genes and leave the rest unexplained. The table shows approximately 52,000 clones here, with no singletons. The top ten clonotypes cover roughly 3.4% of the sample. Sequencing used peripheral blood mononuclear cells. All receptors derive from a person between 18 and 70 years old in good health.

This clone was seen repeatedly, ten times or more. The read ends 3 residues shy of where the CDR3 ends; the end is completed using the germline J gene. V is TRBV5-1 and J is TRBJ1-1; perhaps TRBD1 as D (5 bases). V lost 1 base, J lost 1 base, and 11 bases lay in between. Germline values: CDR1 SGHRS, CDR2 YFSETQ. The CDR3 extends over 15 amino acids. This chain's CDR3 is CASSLSGARNTEAFF. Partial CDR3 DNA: TGCGCCAGCAGCTTGAGTGGGGCCCGGAACACTGAA.

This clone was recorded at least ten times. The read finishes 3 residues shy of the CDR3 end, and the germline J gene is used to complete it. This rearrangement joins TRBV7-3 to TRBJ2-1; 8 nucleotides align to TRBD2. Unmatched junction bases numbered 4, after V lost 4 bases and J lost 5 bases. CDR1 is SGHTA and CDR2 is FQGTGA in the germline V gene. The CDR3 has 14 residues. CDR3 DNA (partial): TGTGCCAGCAGCTCAGCTAGCGGGCACAATGAG. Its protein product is CASSSASGHNE. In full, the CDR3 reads CASSSASGHNEQFF. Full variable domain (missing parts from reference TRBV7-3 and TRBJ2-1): GAGVSQTPSNKVTEKGKYVELRCDPISGHTALYWYRQSLGQGPEFLIYFQGTGAADDSGLPNDRFFAVRPEGSVSTLKIQRTERGDSAVYLCASSSASGHNEQFFGPGTRLTVL.

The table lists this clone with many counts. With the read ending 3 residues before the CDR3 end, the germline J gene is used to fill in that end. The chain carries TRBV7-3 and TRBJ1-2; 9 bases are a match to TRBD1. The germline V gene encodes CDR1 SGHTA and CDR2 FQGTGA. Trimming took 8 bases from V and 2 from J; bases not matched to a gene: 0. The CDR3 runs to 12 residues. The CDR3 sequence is CASGTGNYGYTF. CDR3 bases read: TGTGCCAGCGGGACAGGGAACTATGGC.

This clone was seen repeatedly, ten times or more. The sequenced CDR3 bases are TGCAGTGCTAAAACAGGGGAAGAATATCAGCCC. As protein: CSAKTGEEYQP. The complete CDR3 reads CSAKTGEEYQPQHF. This rearrangement joins TRBV20-1 to TRBJ1-5; 7 positions match TRBD1. The read terminates 3 residues before the CDR3 end, so the remaining end is supplied by the germline J gene. This CDR3 has 14 residues. Germline values: CDR1 DFQATT, CDR2 SNEGSKA (reference sequence). Trimming at V came to 4 bases and at J to 5 bases, leaving 8 bases not matched to a gene.

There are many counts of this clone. The DNA read from the CDR3 is TGTGCCAGCAGTGAAATTGCAGGGACTAGCGGGAAGGTA. This translates into CASSEIAGTSGKV. The complete CDR3 protein is CASSEIAGTSGKVAFF. The chain is built from TRBV6-1 and TRBJ1-1; a weak D match, TRBD1 (5 bases). The DNA ends 3 residues before the CDR3 does, and the rest of the CDR3 is filled in from the germline J gene. Germline V gene data show CDR1 as MNHNS and CDR2 as SASEGT. The CDR3 contains 16 residues.

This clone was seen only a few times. Incomplete CDR3 DNA: TGTGCCAGCAGCTTATATGGGACAGTTGGATACGAG. The encoded protein is CASSLYGTVGYE. The complete CDR3 sequence is CASSLYGTVGYEQYF. This chain joins TRBV7-9 and TRBJ2-7, with 7 positions matching TRBD1. The CDR3 extends 3 residues past the end of the read, so its final part is completed from the germline J gene. The CDR3 is made up of 15 amino acids. CDR1 and CDR2 from the germline V gene are SEHNR and FQNEAQ (reference sequence). Losses at the gene ends were 2 bases for V and 4 bases for J; bases not matched to a gene: 8.

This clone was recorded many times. The CDR3 DNA, read in part, is TGTGCCAGTAGTATTCCGAACAGGGGGACAGGGGGACGAAAGAACACTGAA. Protein: CASSIPNRGTGGRKNTE. The whole CDR3 protein is CASSIPNRGTGGRKNTEAFF. The genes are TRBV19 and TRBJ1-1; 11 bases are shared with TRBD1. The observed sequence ends 3 residues before the CDR3 terminus, with the missing tail filled in from the germline J gene. CDR1 and CDR2 from the germline V gene are LNHDA and SQIVND (reference sequence). The CDR3 length is 20 residues. The V segment lost 3 bases and the J segment 1 base; nucleotides outside the gene matches: 16. The entire variable domain, with the rest obtained from reference TRBV19 and TRBJ1-1, is as follows: DGGITQSPKYLFRKEGQNVTLSCEQNLNHDAMYWYRQDPGQGLRLIYYSQIVNDFQKGDIAEGYSVSREKKESFPLTVTSAQKNPTAFYLCASSIPNRGTGGRKNTEAFFGQGTRLTVV.

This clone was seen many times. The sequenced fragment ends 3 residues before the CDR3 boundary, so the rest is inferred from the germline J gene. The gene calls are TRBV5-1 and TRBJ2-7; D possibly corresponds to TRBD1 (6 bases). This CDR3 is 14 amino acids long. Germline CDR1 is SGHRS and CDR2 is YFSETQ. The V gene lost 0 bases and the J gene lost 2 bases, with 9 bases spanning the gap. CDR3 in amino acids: CASSLDTGTYEQYF. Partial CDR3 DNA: TGCGCCAGCAGCTTGGATACAGGGACCTACGAG.

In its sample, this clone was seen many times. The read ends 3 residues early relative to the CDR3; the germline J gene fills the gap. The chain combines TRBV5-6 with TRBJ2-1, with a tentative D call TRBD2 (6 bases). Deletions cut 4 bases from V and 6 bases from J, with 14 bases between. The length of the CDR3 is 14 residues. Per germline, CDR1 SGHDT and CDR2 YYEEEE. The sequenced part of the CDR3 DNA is TGTGCCAGCAGCAAGGGAGGACAACCCAATGAG. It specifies CASSKGGQPNE. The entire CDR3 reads CASSKGGQPNEQFF.

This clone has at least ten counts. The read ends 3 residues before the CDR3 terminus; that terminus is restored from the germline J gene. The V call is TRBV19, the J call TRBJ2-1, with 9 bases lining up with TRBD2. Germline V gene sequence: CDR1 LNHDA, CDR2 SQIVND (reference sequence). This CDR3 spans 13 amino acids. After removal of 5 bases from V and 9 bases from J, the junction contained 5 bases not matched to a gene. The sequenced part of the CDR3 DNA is TGTGCCAGTAGTTCGGGACTAGCCAGTGAG. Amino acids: CASSSGLASE. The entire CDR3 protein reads CASSSGLASEQFF.

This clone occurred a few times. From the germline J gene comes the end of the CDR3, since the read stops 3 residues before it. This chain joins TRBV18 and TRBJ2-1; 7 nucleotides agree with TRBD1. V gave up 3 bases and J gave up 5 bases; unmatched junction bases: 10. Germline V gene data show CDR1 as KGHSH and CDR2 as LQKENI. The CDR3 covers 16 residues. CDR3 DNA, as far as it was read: TGTGCCAGCTCACCTGGGACAGAATGGACCAACAATGAG. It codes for CASSPGTEWTNNE. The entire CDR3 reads CASSPGTEWTNNEQFF. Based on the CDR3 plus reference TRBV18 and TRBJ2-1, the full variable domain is NAGVMQNPRHLVRRRGQEARLRCSPMKGHSHVYWYRQLPEEGLKFMVYLQKENIIDESGMPKERFSAEFPKEGPSILRIQQVVRGDSAAYFCASSPGTEWTNNEQFFGPGTRLTVL.

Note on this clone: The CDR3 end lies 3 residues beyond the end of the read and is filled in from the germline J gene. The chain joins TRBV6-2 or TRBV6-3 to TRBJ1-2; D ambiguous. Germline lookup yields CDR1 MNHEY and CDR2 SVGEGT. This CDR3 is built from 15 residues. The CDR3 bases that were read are TGTGCCAGCAGTAAGACTAGCGGGAGCTCAGATACC. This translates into CASSKTSGSSDT. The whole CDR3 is CASSKTSGSSDTYTF.

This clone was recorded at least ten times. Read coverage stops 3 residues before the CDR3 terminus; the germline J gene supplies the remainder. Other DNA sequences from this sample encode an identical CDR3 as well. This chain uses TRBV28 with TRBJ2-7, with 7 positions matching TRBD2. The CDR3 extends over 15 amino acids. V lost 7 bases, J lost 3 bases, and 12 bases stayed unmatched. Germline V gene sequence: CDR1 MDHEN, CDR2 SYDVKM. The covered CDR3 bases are TGTGCCAGCATTTCTCAGGGAGGGAGGGGCTACGAG. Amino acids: CASISQGGRGYE. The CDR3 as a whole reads CASISQGGRGYEQYF. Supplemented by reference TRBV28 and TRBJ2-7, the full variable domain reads DVKVTQSSRYLVKRTGEKVFLECVQDMDHENMFWYRQDPGLGLRLIYFSYDVKMKEKGDIPEGYSVSREKKERFSLILESASTNQTSMYLCASISQGGRGYEQYFGPGTRLTVT.

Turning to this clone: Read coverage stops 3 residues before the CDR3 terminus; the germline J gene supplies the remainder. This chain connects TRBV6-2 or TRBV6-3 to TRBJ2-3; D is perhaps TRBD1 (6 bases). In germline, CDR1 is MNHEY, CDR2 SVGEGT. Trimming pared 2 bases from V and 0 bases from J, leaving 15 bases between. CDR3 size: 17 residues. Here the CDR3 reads CASSYEPEGQSTDTQYF. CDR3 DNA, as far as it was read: TGTGCCAGCAGTTACGAGCCTGAGGGACAAAGCACAGATACG.

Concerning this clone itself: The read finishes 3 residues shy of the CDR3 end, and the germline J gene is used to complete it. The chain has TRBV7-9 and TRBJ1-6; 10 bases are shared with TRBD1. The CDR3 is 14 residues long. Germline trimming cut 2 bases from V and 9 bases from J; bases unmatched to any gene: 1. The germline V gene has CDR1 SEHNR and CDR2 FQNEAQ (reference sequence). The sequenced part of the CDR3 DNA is TGTGCCAGCAGCTTAAGGACAGGGGGTTCACCC. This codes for CASSLRTGGSP. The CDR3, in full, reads CASSLRTGGSPLHF.

The CDR3 bases that were read are TGTGCCAGCAGCTTAAGGTCTGGTGCTGCCTACGAC. Translating gives CASSLRSGAAYD. The CDR3 in its entirety is CASSLRSGAAYDYTF. This chain joins TRBV7-3 and TRBJ1-2; no reliable D call. The sequence runs out 3 residues before the end of the CDR3; the remainder is reconstructed from the germline J gene. The germline gives CDR1 SGHTA, CDR2 FQGTGA. The CDR3 is 15 residues long. Full variable domain (outside the CDR3, taken from reference TRBV7-3 and TRBJ1-2): GAGVSQTPSNKVTEKGKYVELRCDPISGHTALYWYRQSLGQGPEFLIYFQGTGAADDSGLPNDRFFAVRPEGSVSTLKIQRTERGDSAVYLCASSLRSGAAYDYTFGSGTRLTVV.

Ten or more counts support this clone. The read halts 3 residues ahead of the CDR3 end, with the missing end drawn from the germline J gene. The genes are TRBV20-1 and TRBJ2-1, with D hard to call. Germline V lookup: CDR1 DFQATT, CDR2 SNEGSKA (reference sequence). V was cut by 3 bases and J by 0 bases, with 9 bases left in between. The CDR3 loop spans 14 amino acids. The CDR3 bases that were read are TGCAGTGCTAGTTTCCAGAGCTCCTACAATGAG. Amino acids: CSASFQSSYNE. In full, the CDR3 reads CSASFQSSYNEQFF.

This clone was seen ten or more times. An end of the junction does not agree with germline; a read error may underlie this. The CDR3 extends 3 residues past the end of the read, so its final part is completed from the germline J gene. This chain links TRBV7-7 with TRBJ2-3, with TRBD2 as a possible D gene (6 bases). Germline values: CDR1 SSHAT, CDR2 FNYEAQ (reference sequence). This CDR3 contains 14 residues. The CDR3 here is CASSLNGGADTQYF. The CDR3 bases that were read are TGTGCTAGCAGCTTAAACGGAGGGGCAGATACG.

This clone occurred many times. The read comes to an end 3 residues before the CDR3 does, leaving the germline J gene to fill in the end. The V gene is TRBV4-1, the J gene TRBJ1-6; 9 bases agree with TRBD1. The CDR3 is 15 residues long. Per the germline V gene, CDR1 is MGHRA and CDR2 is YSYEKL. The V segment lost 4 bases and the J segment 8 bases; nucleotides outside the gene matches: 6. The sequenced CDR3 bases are TGCGCCAGCAGCCGGATACAGGGGGCGGATTCACCC. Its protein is CASSRIQGADSP. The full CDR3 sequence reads CASSRIQGADSPLHF.

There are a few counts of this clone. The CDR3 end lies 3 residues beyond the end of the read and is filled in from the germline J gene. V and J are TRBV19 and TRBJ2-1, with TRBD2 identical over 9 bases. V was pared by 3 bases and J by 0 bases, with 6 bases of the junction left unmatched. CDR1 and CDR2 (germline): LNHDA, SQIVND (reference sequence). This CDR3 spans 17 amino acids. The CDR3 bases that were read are TGTGCCAGTAGTATGTCTAGCGGGATGAGCTCCTACAATGAG. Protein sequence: CASSMSSGMSSYNE. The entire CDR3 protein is CASSMSSGMSSYNEQFF.

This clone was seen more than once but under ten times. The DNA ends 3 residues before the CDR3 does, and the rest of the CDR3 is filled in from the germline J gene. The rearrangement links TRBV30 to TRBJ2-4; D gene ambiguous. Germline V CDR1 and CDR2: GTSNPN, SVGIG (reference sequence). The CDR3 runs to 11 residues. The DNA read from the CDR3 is TGTGCCTGGACCGAAAACTATGGT. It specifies CAWTENYG. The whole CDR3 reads CAWTENYGQYF. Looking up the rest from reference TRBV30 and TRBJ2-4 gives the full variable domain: SQTIHQWPATLVQPVGSPLSLECTVEGTSNPNLYWYRQAAGRGLQLLFYSVGIGQISSEVPQNLSASRPQDRQFILSSKKLLLSDSGFYLCAWTENYGQYFGAGTRLSVL.